The count of the clone carrying this TCR beta chain is one. As yet, its antigen is unknown. The library attached unique molecular identifiers to individual cDNA molecules. TCRdb passed the RACE reads through MiXCR, listing each CDR3 protein once. Of roughly 200,000 distinct CDR3 sequences in the sample, 24% were seen once. Described time point: patch test 3, about 24 weeks after DPC sensitization. Treatment specified: therapeutic diphenylcyclopropenone sensitization with weekly scalp DPC. The CDR3 is 14 residues long. Germline CDR1 reads SGHTA; CDR2 reads FQGNSA. Trimming took off 5 bases at V and 6 bases at J, with 16 bases between the two ends. The source of the sample is a study of human T cells and chemical hapten exposure. At the level of the study: The study lasted roughly 22 weeks, and patients were dosed weekly with diphenylcyclopropenone on the scalp throughout. Study-wide results and caveats: Because all patients had alopecia, their immune responses might differ from healthy ones. The study found that DPC sensitization did not change TCRs above 1 in 1000 frequency.

The chain links TRBV7-2 to TRBJ1-2; the D gene is possibly TRBD1 (6 bases). This clonotype was sampled from a woman in her thirties or forties with alopecia areata. Some clones in this sample may be carry-over from other donors' samples. The sequencing used whole blood, collected in connection with sensitization to the hapten diphenylcyclopropenone (DPC). The DNA of the CDR3 is TGTGCCAGCAGCACCCGTGAGGGGGATGATGGCTACACCTTC. Encoded protein: CASSTREGDDGYTF.